A selection of T cell receptor beta chains follows, all from one sample in a study of cytomegalovirus exposure and HLA in healthy donors. TCRdb's table, derived via immunoSEQ multiplex PCR, lists solely in-frame clones and lacks some. The sample lists under 90,000 clones, about two thirds seen once, with around 10% in the top ten. The material sequenced was PBMCs. These receptors all stem from a woman between 50 and 59 years old in good health and CMV-seropositive. Each CDR3 is given with its conserved first and last residue. D genes are given only for firm matches. Only some rows state a clone size, as once, few, many or a class for expanded clones.

>TRBJ2-7|13|-|few|TRBV27
TGTGCCAGCAGTTCCGCAGACTCCTACGAGCAGTACTTC
CASSSADSYEQYF
>TRBJ1-5|15|-|-|TRBV19
TGTGCCAGTAGTATTACTCAAGGAGGCCCACAGCCCCAGCATTTT
CASSITQGGPQPQHF
>TRBJ1-1|13|-|few|TRBV29-1
TGCAGCGTCACCGGGGGGGCTAGCACTGAAGCTTTCTTT
CSVTGGASTEAFF
>TRBJ1-4|16|TRBD1|-|TRBV10-2
TGCGCCAGCAGTGCGTCCGACAGGGGAGGAGGCGAAAAACTGTTTTTT
CASSASDRGGGEKLFF
>TRBJ1-5|14|-|-|TRBV25-1
TGTGCCAGCAGTGAATCGGGGTTCAATCAGCCCCAGCATTTT
CASSESGFNQPQHF
>TRBJ2-6|16|TRBD1|-|TRBV27
TGTGCCAGCAGTTTATTCAGGGGGCCTGGGGCCAACGTCCTGACTTTC
CASSLFRGPGANVLTF
>TRBJ1-1|12|-|-|TRBV2
TGTGCCAGCAGTGAACAGGGTCCTGAAGCTTTCTTT
CASSEQGPEAFF
>TRBJ2-1|16|TRBD1|-|TRBV28
TGTGCCAGCAGCTCTTTGGCAGGGGGATCCTACAATGAGCAGTTCTTC
CASSSLAGGSYNEQFF
>TRBJ2-3|15|TRBD2|-|TRBV9
TGTGCCAGCAGCGTGGCGGGAGACTTCACAGATACGCAGTATTTT
CASSVAGDFTDTQYF
>TRBJ2-2|17|TRBD2|-|TRBV11-3
TGTGCCAGCAGCTCCGGGATGGCTAGCGGGAGGAACGGGGAGCTGTTTTTT
CASSSGMASGRNGELFF
>TRBJ2-1|15|TRBD2|once|TRBV7-2
TGTGCCAGCAGCTTAGTTGGACTAGCGGGAGTTGAGCAGTTCTTC
CASSLVGLAGVEQFF
>TRBJ2-1|13|TRBD1|-|TRBV9
TGTGCCAGCAGCGGGACAGGGGGGAATGAGCAGTTCTTC
CASSGTGGNEQFF
>TRBJ2-1|12|TRBD1|-|TRBV29-1
TGCAGCGTTGGACAGGGGGATAATGAGCAGTTCTTC
CSVGQGDNEQFF
>TRBJ2-1|14|-|-|TRBV9
TGTGCCAGCTCCCCGGTAGGCGGTCTCTGGGAGCAGTTCTTC
CASSPVGGLWEQFF
>TRBJ1-2|13|-|-|TRBV5-1
TGCGCCAGCAGCTTGGAGGGGGACTATGGCTACACCTTC
CASSLEGDYGYTF
>TRBJ2-1|16|TRBD2|-|TRBV6-5
TGTGCCAGCAGTTCCCTGGCTAGCGGGGGGAGCAATGAGCAGTTCTTC
CASSSLASGGSNEQFF
>TRBJ2-7|13|-|-|TRBV21-1
TGTGCCAGCAGCGCCCCCACTACCTACGAGCAGTACTTC
CASSAPTTYEQYF